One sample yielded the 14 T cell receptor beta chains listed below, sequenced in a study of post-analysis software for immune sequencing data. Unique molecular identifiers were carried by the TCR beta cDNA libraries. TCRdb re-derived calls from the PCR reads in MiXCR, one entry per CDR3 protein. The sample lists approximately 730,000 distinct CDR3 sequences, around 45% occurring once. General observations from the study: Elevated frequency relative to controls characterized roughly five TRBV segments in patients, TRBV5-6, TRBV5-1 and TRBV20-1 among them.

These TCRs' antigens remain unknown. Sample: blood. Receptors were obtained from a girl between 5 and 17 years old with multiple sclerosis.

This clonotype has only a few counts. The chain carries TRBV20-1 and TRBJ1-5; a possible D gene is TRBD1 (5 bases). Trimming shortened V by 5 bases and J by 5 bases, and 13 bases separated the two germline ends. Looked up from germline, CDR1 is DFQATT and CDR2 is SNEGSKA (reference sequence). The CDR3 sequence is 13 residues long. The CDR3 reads CSAQSMGDQPQHF. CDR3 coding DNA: TGCAGTGCTCAGAGTATGGGGGATCAGCCCCAGCATTTT.

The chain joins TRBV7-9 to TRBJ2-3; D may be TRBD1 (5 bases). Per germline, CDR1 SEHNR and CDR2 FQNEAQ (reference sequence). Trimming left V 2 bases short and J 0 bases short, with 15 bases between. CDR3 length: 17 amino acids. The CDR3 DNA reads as TGTGCCAGCAGCTTACCGCCCCAGGGTGAGAGCACAGATACGCAGTATTTT. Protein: CASSLPPQGESTDTQYF.

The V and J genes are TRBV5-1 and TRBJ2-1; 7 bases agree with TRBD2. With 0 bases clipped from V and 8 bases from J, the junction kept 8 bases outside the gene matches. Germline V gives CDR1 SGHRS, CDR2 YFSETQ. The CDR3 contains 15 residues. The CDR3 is CASSLVWEGRDEQFF. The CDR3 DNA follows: TGCGCCAGCAGCTTGGTGTGGGAGGGCCGCGATGAGCAGTTCTTC.

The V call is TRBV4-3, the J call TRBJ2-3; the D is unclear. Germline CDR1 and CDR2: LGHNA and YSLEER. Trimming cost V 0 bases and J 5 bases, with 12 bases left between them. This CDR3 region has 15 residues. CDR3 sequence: CASSQERSLGDTQYF. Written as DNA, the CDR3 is TGCGCCAGCAGCCAAGAGAGGTCCCTGGGAGATACGCAGTATTTT.

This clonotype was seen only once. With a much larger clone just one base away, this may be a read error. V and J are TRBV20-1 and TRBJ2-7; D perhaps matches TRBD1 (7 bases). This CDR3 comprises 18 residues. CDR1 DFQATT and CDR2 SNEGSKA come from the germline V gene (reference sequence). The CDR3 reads CSARDLVRGARTSCEQYF. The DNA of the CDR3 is TGCAGTGCTAGAGATCTTGTCAGGGGGGCCAGGACGTCCTGCGAGCAGTACTTC.

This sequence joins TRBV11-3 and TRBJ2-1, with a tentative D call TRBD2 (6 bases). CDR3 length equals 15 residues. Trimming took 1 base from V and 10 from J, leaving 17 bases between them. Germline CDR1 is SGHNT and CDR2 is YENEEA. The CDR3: CASSLGLRGSGEQFF. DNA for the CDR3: TGTGCCAGCAGCTTAGGCCTAAGAGGGAGCGGGGAGCAGTTCTTC.

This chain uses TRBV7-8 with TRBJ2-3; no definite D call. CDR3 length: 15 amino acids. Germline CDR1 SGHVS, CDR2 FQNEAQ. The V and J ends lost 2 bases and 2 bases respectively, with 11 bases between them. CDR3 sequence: CASSLPEDYTDTQYF. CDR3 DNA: TGTGCCAGCAGCTTACCAGAAGATTACACAGATACGCAGTATTTT.

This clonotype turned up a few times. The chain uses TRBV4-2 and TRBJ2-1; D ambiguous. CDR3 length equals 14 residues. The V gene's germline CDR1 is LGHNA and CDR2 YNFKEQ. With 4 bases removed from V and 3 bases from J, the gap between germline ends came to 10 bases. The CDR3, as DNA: TGTGCCAGCAGCCGCGACAACCGCTACAATGAGCAGTTCTTC. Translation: CASSRDNRYNEQFF.

The DNA for the CDR3 is TGCAGCGCTAGGGGACAGAGTGAAAAACTGTTTTTT. This encodes CSARGQSEKLFF. V usage is TRBV29-1 and J usage is TRBJ1-4; 7 nucleotides align to TRBD1. Germline assignment: CDR1 SQVTM and CDR2 ANQGSEA. With 7 bases clipped from V and 7 bases from J, the junction kept 6 bases outside the gene matches. This CDR3 comprises 12 residues.

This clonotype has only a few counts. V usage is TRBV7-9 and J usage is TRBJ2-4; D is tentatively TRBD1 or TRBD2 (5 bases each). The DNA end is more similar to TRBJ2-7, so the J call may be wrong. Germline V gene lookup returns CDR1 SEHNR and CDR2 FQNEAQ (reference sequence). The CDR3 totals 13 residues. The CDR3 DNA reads TGTGCCAGCAGCTTACAGGGAGCTTCCGAGCAGTACTTC. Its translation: CASSLQGASEQYF.

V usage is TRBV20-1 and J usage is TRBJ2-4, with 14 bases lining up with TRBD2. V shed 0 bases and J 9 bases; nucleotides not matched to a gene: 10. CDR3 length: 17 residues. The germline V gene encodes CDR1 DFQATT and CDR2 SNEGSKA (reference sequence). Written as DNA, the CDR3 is TGCAGTGCTAGAGATAGTGGGACTAGCGGGAGTATGGGCATTCAGTACTTC. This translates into CSARDSGTSGSMGIQYF.

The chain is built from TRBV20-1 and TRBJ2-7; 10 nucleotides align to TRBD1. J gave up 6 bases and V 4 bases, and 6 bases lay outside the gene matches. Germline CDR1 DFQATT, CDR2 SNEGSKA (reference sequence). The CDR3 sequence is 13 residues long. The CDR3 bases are TGCAGTGCTAAGAGACAGGGGGCTGGCGAGCAGTACTTC. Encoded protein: CSAKRQGAGEQYF.

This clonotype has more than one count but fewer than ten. This CDR3 reads CSARGLYGGTSGSNEQFF. DNA for the CDR3: TGCAGTGCTAGGGGGTTATACGGCGGGACTAGCGGGAGCAATGAGCAGTTCTTC. The chain joins TRBV20-1 to TRBJ2-1, with 14 bases matching TRBD2. This CDR3 region has 18 residues. Germline lookup yields CDR1 DFQATT and CDR2 SNEGSKA (reference sequence). V shed 3 bases and J 6 bases; nucleotides not matched to a gene: 13.

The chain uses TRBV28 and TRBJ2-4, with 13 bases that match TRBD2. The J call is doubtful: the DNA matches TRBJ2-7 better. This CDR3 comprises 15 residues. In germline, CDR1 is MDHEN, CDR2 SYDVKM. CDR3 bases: TGTGCCAGCAGTCCTTCCGGGACTAGCGGGGACGAGCAGTACTTC. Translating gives CASSPSGTSGDEQYF.